The T cell receptor beta chain under discussion was sequenced for a study of neurological immune-mediated disorders. Findings of the study overall: Private repertoires in all groups were suggested by the finding that expanded clones across subjects shared no CDR3 amino acid sequences.

Germline-derived CDR1 and CDR2 are LGHDT and YNNKEL (reference sequence). Deletions cut 4 bases from V and 4 bases from J, with 17 bases between. The CDR3 is 15 residues long. This clonotype has only a few counts. What it binds is not known. The study built sorted libraries from 850,000 to 1,000,000 CD4+ or CD8+ T cells. Synthesis of cDNA used 5'RACE (with 10-nucleotide random UMIs). TCRdb re-derived calls from the 5' RACE reads in MiXCR, one entry per CDR3 protein. This sample carries fewer than 20,000 distinct CDR3 sequences, around a tenth of them seen once, and the ten largest clones take roughly 27%.

The receptor was derived from a woman aged 50 to 65 in good health. The chain uses TRBV3-1 and TRBJ2-7; tentative D call: TRBD2 (6 bases). The sequenced sample consisted of CD8+ T cells from blood. The CDR3 reads CASSPFTGGGYEQYF. In nucleotides, the CDR3 is TGTGCCAGCAGCCCTTTTACCGGGGGTGGTTACGAGCAGTACTTC.